The present TCR beta chain was sequenced within a study of cytomegalovirus exposure and HLA in healthy donors. Study-wide findings and caveats: A reported reduction in N-insertions relative to the roughly 710-donor mean was seen in an Asian-associated ancestry cluster in a later analysis. A later examination showed that TCR association rates differed by HLA locus, with DRB1 most and HLA-C fewest.

V was clipped by 5 bases and J by 4 bases, with 11 bases between them. The CDR3 is 13 residues long. The germline V gene has CDR1 MDHEN and CDR2 SYDVKM. Concerning this clone: Its antigen is undetermined.

In the PCR, 60 Vbeta and 13 Jbeta primers were used. TCRdb keeps only in-frame clones here, not all; method: immunoSEQ multiplex PCR. The sample shows fewer than 300,000 clones, 86% of them seen only once. The chain couples TRBV28 to TRBJ1-1; D is unclear. This clonotype was sampled from a middle-aged man in good health and CMV-seropositive. The sequenced sample consisted of PBMCs. The CDR3, as DNA: TGTGCCAGCAGTCTCAGGTTGCTCACTGAAGCTTTCTTT. As protein: CASSLRLLTEAFF.